What follows describes a single TCR beta chain. The data derive from a study of blood T cell repertoires in COVID-19. Turning to the study itself: Collection of acute and convalescent COVID-19 samples took place in the United States, Italy and Spain. PBMCs, B-cell-depleted T cells, or T cells provided the cDNA or gDNA that made up the material.

In the original analysis: The authors estimated nucleated cell counts from reference gene primer amplification. TCRdb's copy holds only in-frame clones and misses some; the assay was immunoSEQ multiplex PCR. V and J calls and clone size are copied from that table; D and trimming were computed from the DNA. The repertoire consists of 180,000 or so clones, with more than 70% occurring once and the leading ten covering 1.6%. The V and J ends lost 6 bases and 7 bases, in that order; junction bases with no gene match: 9. CDR1 SNHLY and CDR2 FYNNEI come from the germline V gene. This CDR3 region has 16 residues.

The sequenced material came from peripheral blood. The receptor comes from a man aged 18-30 years with active or convalescent COVID-19. The chain couples TRBV2 to TRBJ2-1, with 13 bases lining up with TRBD2. CDR3 amino acids: CASRRLAGGSLNEQFF. The CDR3 bases are TGTGCCAGCAGGAGACTAGCGGGGGGCTCTCTAAATGAGCAGTTCTTC.